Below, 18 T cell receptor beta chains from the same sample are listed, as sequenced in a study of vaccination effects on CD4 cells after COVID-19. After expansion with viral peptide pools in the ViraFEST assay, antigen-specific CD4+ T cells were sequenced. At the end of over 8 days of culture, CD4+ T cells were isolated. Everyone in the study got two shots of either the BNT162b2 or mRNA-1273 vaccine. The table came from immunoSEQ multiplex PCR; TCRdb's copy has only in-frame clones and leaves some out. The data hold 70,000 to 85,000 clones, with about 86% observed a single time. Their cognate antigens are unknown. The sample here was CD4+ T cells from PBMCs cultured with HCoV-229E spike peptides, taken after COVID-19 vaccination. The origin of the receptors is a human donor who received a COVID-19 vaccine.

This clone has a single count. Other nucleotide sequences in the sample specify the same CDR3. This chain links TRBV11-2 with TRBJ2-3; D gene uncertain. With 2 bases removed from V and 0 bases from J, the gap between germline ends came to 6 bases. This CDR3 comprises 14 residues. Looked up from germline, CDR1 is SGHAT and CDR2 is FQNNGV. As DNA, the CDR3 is TGTGCCAGCAGCTTACGACGTAGCACAGATACGCAGTATTTT. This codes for CASSLRRSTDTQYF.

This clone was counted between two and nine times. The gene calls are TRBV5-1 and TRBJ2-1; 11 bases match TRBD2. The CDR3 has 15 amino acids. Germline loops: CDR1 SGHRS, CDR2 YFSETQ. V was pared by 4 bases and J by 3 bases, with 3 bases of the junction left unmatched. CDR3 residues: CASSLLAGGYNEQFF. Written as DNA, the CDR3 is TGCGCCAGCAGCCTCCTAGCGGGGGGCTACAATGAGCAGTTCTTC. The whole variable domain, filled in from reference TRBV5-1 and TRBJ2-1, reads KAGVTQTPRYLIKTRGQQVTLSCSPISGHRSVSWYQQTPGQGLQFLFEYFSETQRNKGNFPGRFSGRQFSNSRSEMNVSTLELGDSALYLCASSLLAGGYNEQFFGPGTRLTVL.

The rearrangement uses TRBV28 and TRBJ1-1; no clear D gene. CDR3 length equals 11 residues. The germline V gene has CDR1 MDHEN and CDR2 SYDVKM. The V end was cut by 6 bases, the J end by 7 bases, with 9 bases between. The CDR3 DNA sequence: TGTGCCAGCAGCCGGACTCATGAAGCTTTCTTT. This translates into CASSRTHEAFF.

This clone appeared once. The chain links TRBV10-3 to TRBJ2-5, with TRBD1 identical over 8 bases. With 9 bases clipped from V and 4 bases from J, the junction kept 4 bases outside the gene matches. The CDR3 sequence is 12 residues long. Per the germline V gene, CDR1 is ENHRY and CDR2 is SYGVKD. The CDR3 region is CAISGGLETQYF. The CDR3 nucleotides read TGTGCCATATCAGGGGGCCTAGAGACCCAGTACTTC.

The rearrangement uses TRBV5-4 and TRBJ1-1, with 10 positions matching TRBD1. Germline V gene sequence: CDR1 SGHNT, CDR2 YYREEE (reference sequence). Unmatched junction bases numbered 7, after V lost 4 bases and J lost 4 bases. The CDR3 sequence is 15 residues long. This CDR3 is CASSPRQGASTEAFF. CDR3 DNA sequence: TGTGCCAGCAGCCCGAGACAGGGGGCGAGCACTGAAGCTTTCTTT.

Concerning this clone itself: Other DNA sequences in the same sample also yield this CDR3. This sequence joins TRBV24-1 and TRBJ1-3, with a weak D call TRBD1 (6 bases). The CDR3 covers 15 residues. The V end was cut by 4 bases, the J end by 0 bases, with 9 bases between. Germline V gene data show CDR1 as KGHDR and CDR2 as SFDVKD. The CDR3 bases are TGTGCCACCAGTGAATCGACAGGCTCTGGAAACACCATATATTTT. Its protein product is CATSESTGSGNTIYF.

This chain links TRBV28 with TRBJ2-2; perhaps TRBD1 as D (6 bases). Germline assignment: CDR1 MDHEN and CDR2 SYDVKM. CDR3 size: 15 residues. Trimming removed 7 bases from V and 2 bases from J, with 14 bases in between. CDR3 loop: CASITRQANTGELFF. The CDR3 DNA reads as TGTGCCAGCATTACCAGACAGGCCAACACCGGGGAGCTGTTTTTT.

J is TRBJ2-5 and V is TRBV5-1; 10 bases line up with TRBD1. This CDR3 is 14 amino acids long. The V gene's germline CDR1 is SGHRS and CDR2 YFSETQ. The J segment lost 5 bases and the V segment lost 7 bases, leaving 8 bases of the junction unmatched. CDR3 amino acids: CASWTGGLWETQYF. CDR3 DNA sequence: TGCGCCAGCTGGACAGGGGGGCTCTGGGAGACCCAGTACTTC.

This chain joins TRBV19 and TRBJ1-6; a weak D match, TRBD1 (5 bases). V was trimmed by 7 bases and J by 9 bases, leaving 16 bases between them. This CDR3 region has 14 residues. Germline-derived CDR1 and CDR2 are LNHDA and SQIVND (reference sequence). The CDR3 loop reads CASKVQGVGSPLHF. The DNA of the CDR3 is TGTGCCAGTAAGGTTCAGGGTGTGGGTTCACCCCTCCACTTT.

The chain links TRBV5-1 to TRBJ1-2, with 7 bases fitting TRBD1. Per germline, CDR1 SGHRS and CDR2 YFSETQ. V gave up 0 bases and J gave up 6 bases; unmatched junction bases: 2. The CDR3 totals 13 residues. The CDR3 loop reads CASSLGQGDGYTF. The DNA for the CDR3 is TGCGCCAGCAGCTTGGGACAGGGCGATGGCTACACCTTC.

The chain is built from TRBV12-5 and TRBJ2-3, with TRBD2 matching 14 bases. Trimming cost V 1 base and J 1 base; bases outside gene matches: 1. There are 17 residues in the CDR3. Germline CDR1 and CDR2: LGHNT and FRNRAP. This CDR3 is CASGLGGLAGGTDTQYF. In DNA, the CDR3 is TGTGCTAGTGGTTTGGGGGGACTAGCGGGGGGCACAGATACGCAGTATTTT. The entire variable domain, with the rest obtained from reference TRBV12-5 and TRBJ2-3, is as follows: DARVTQTPRHKVTEMGQEVTMRCQPILGHNTVFWYRQTMMQGLELLAYFRNRAPLDDSGMPKDRFSAEMPDATLATLKIQPSEPRDSAVYFCASGLGGLAGGTDTQYFGPGTRLTVL.

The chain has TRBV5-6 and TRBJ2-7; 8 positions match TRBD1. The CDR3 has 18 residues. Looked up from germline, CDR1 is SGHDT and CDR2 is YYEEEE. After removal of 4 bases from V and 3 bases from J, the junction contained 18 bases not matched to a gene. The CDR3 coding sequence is TGTGCCAGCAGCCTACAGGGGGGCGACGCCTCCTCCATCTACGAGCAGTACGTC. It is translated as CASSLQGGDASSIYEQYV.

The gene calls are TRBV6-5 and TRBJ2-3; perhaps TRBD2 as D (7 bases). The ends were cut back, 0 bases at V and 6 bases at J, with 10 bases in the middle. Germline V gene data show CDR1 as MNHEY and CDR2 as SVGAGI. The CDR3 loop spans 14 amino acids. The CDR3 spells CASSYSRGRDTQYF. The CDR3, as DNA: TGTGCCAGCAGTTACTCGCGGGGGCGTGATACGCAGTATTTT.

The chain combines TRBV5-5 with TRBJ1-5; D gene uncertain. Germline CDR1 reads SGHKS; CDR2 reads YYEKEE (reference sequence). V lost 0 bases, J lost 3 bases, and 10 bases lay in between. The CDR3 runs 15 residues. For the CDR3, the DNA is TGTGCCAGCAGCTTGGATTATACCTTCAATCAGCCCCAGCATTTT. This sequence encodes CASSLDYTFNQPQHF.

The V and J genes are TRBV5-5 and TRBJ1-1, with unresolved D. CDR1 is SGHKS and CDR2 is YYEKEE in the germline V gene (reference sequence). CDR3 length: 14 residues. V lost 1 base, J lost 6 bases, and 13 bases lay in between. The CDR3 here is CASSLMLGAAEAFF. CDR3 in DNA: TGTGCCAGCAGCTTGATGTTAGGTGCAGCTGAAGCTTTCTTT.

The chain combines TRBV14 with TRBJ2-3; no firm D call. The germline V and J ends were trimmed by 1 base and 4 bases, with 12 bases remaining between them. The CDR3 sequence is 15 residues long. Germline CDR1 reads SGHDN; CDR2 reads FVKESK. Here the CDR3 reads CASSQAWGFADTQYF. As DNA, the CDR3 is TGTGCCAGCAGCCAAGCGTGGGGTTTCGCAGATACGCAGTATTTT.

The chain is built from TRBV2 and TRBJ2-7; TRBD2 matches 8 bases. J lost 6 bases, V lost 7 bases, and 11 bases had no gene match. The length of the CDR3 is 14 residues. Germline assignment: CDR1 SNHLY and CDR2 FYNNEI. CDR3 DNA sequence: TGTGCCAGCAATGGGAACGGGGGGGCCTCCGAGCAGTACGTC. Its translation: CASNGNGGASEQYV.

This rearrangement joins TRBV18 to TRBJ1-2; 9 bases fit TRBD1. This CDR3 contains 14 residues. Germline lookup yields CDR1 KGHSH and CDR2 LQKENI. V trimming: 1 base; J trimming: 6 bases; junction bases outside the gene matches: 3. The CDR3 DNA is TGTGCCAGCTCACCACGGACAGGGGAGCATGGCTACACCTTC. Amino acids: CASSPRTGEHGYTF.